Sequencing of this TCR beta chain was carried out in a study of blood T cells in healthy people across ages. Germline assignment: CDR1 SGHTA and CDR2 FQGNSA. Deletions cut 2 bases from V and 2 bases from J, with 15 bases between. The CDR3 is 16 residues long. With a J-beta primer mix and a sample-barcoded 5' primer, a second PCR ran roughly 7 to 11 cycles. CDR3-containing paired-end reads numbering at least 2.5 million came from each sample. Via MiXCR, TCRdb re-called the 5' RACE reads, giving one row per CDR3 protein. Of some 1.5 million distinct CDR3 sequences listed, 28% were seen once; the top ten hold roughly 8.2%.

Sequenced material: blood. This sequence originates from a woman in her 30s in good health. The chain joins TRBV7-2 to TRBJ1-2; possible D gene TRBD1, 5 bases. The CDR3 DNA reads TGTGCCAGCAGCTTAATCTCTGTGGGACGGAACTATGGCTACACCTTC. Protein sequence: CASSLISVGRNYGYTF.